In its sample, the clone carrying this T cell receptor beta chain is medium-sized. Its antigen is still unknown. The CDR3 covers 17 residues. Using unique molecular identifiers, the investigators prepared the TCRbeta library. TCRdb called the PCR reads again in MiXCR, with one record for every CDR3 protein. The table has over 45,000 distinct CDR3 sequences, about a tenth seen once. This specimen belongs to a study of T-cell reconstitution after alpha-beta-depleted transplantation in children. Study results and caveats: Alpha-beta T cells present about two months after transplant were reported to originate from several hundred expanded graft clones. Recipient T cells and thymic progenitors that survived were the source of the high TCRbeta diversity seen at day 60 in some patients. T-cell counts and diversity at one year following transplant were attributed mainly to newly produced T cells.

The J gene is TRBJ2-1, the V gene TRBV21-1; the table's D call, TRBD2, was not checked against the DNA. TRBV21-1 is designated a pseudogene. The TCR originated in a male patient between 2 and 9 years old who had a stem cell transplant for chronic granulomatous disease, so the T cells may come from the graft donor. The sample in question was PBMCs, mostly from graft donor cells, obtained 60 days after TCRalphabeta/CD19-depleted stem cell transplant. The CDR3 is CASSLPLGREGYNEQFF. The CDR3 DNA is TGTGCCAGCAGCCTCCCCCTGGGGCGGGAGGGCTACAATGAGCAGTTCTTC.